The 9 T cell receptor beta chains reported below all come from one sample, sequenced in a study of early T cells in non-severe SARS-CoV-2 infection. TCRdb recomputed calls from the 5' RACE reads with MiXCR, one row per CDR3 protein. The repertoire holds approximately 58,000 distinct CDR3 sequences, with 6.2% as singletons. Sequencing was done on a sample of whole blood. The receptors shown here come from an adult who was a healthcare worker with PCR-confirmed SARS-CoV-2 infection or an uninfected control (not recorded which).

This clonotype has only a few counts. This chain uses TRBV7-8 with TRBJ2-2; the match to TRBD2 covers 11 bases. V lost 4 bases, J lost 6 bases, and 4 bases stayed unmatched. Germline CDR1 reads SGHVS; CDR2 reads FQNEAQ. The CDR3 loop spans 15 amino acids. CDR3 DNA: TGTGCCAGCAGCTCTCGGACTAGCGGGTCCGGGGAGCTGTTTTTT. This encodes CASSSRTSGSGELFF.

This clonotype was detected ten times or more. V usage is TRBV12-3 or TRBV12-4 and J usage is TRBJ1-2; TRBD1 matches at 7 bases. Losses at the gene ends were 6 bases for V and 5 bases for J; bases not matched to a gene: 6. The length of the CDR3 is 13 residues. The CDR3 coding sequence is TGTGCCAGCAGAAGACAGGGACCATATGGCTACACCTTC. Translated, it gives CASRRQGPYGYTF.

This clonotype was seen many times. The chain employs TRBV12-3 or TRBV12-4 and TRBJ2-7; D not resolved. The V gene lost 2 bases and the J gene lost 7 bases, with 9 bases spanning the gap. The CDR3 spans 12 residues. The CDR3 nucleotides are TGTGCCAGCAGTTTAATTGGGGTGGAGCAGTACTTC. As protein: CASSLIGVEQYF.

This clonotype was counted at least ten times. This sequence joins TRBV10-3 and TRBJ2-1; 8 bases are shared with TRBD2. The J segment lost 6 bases and the V segment lost 4 bases, leaving 11 bases of the junction unmatched. This CDR3 contains 16 residues. Looked up from germline, CDR1 is ENHRY and CDR2 is SYGVKD. The CDR3 nucleotides are TGTGCCATCAGTGGCGGGGGGACCTCCTTAAGCAATGAGCAGTTCTTC. It specifies CAISGGGTSLSNEQFF.

This clonotype was seen more than once but under ten times. The rearrangement links TRBV7-2 to TRBJ1-4; possible D gene TRBD1, 5 bases. CDR3 length: 14 amino acids. Looked up from germline, CDR1 is SGHTA and CDR2 is FQGNSA. V gave up 8 bases and J gave up 10 bases, with 20 bases separating them. CDR3 DNA sequence: TGTGCCAGCTCCCGGGATCGGGCAGGGACAAAACTGTTTTTT. This gives the protein CASSRDRAGTKLFF.

There are a few counts of this clonotype. This chain links TRBV7-9 with TRBJ1-1; 7 bases match TRBD1. The junction had 2 bases not matched to a gene; V was cut back by 2 bases and J by 5 bases. Germline-derived CDR1 and CDR2 are SEHNR and FQNEAQ (reference sequence). The CDR3 has 13 residues. The chain's CDR3 is CASSLKGATEAFF. The CDR3, as DNA: TGTGCCAGCAGCTTAAAGGGGGCAACTGAAGCTTTCTTT.

This clonotype was recorded at least ten times. This chain connects TRBV20-1 to TRBJ2-2; the D is unclear. V gave up 3 bases and J gave up 3 bases, with 8 bases separating them. In germline, CDR1 is DFQATT, CDR2 SNEGSKA (reference sequence). This CDR3 is 13 amino acids long. CDR3 protein: CSASRGDTGELFF. In nucleotides, the CDR3 is TGCAGTGCTAGCCGTGGAGACACCGGGGAGCTGTTTTTT.

This clonotype was seen only a few times. The rearrangement joins TRBV12-3 or TRBV12-4 to TRBJ2-5; D is unresolved. The V and J ends lost 1 base and 7 bases respectively, with 7 bases between them. CDR3 size: 12 residues. The CDR3 here is CASSLVVATQYF. CDR3 sequence (DNA): TGTGCCAGCAGTTTAGTCGTTGCGACCCAGTACTTC.

This clonotype was counted only a few times. J is TRBJ2-1 and V is TRBV6-4; 8 bases agree with TRBD2. Germline values: CDR1 MRHNA, CDR2 SNTAGT. After removal of 3 bases from V and 7 bases from J, the junction contained 5 bases not matched to a gene. This CDR3 has 14 amino acids. CDR3 DNA sequence: TGTGCCAGCAGTGATGGTAGCGGGACGAATGAGCAGTTCTTC. This sequence encodes CASSDGSGTNEQFF.